This TCR beta chain was recorded in a study of cytomegalovirus exposure and HLA in healthy donors. Study results and limitations: The classifier was said to identify cytomegalovirus status with high specificity and sensitivity. A later analysis, which compared TCR beta chains of equal frequency, found the HLA-associated ones more clonally expanded.

Turning to this clone: What it binds is not known.

A multiplex PCR was run with 60 Vbeta primers and 13 Jbeta primers. The data were produced by immunoSEQ multiplex PCR, yet TCRdb's version contains in-frame clones alone and is incomplete. The sample yields about 200,000 clones, 70% to 80% seen once. This receptor was identified in a male donor in good health and CMV-seropositive. The material sequenced was PBMCs.

CDR3 protein: CASSLRQGLSTNEKLFF. The CDR3 DNA follows: TGTGCCAGCAGCTTAAGACAGGGGCTTTCAACTAATGAAAAACTGTTTTTT. V usage is TRBV7-8 and J usage is TRBJ1-4; 8 bases agree with TRBD1. Germline-derived CDR1 and CDR2 are SGHVS and FQNEAQ. V lost 2 bases, J lost 0 bases, and 5 bases stayed unmatched. The CDR3 has 17 amino acids.